A selection of T cell receptor beta chains follows, all from one sample in a study of type 1 regulatory T cells. These receptors are not linked to any known antigen. From the reads, TCRdb called clonotypes with MiXCR, one entry per CDR3 protein. The table lists some 6,000 distinct CDR3 sequences, roughly 27% of them singletons, with more than 7% in the top ten. Sequenced sample: cultured T cells, either the whole culture or a sorted T cell fraction (not recorded which). The receptors come from a human donor in good health. Both conserved end residues are part of each CDR3. Each record gives: J gene, V gene, clone size, D gene, CDR3 DNA, CDR3 protein. D genes are given only for firm matches. Clone sizes are given selectively: once, few, many, or a class where the clone is expanded.

J: TRBJ1-6; V: TRBV29-1; size: -; D: TRBD1; DNA: TGCAGCGTTAGGACAGGGGGCTTGGGATCACCCCTCCACTTT; CDR3: CSVRTGGLGSPLHF
J: TRBJ2-5; V: TRBV20-1; size: medium-sized; D: TRBD2; DNA: TGCAGTGCTAGGGGGAGCGGGAGGCGCAATAACCAAGAGACCCAGTACTTC; CDR3: CSARGSGRRNNQETQYF
J: TRBJ2-5; V: TRBV5-1; size: medium-sized; D: -; DNA: TGCGCCAGCAGCTTGGTAGGGGACCCTACTTACTTC; CDR3: CASSLVGDPTYF
J: TRBJ1-5; V: TRBV7-2; size: large; D: -; DNA: TGTGCCAGCAGCCCCATGACGGGGGGCAATCAGCCCCAGCATTTT; CDR3: CASSPMTGGNQPQHF
J: TRBJ2-1; V: TRBV20-1; size: few; D: -; DNA: TGCAGTGCTAGAAGCGACGTTCTGTTCTTC; CDR3: CSARSDVLFF
J: TRBJ2-7; V: TRBV5-1; size: -; D: -; DNA: TGCGCCAGCAGCTTCCTGGGAGCCCACTACGAGCAGTACTTC; CDR3: CASSFLGAHYEQYF
J: TRBJ2-1; V: TRBV7-8; size: medium-sized; D: TRBD2; DNA: TGTGCCAGCAGTACCACGGGACTAGCATTAAATGAGCAGTTCTTC; CDR3: CASSTTGLALNEQFF
J: TRBJ2-1; V: TRBV7-3; size: medium-sized; D: -; DNA: TGTGCCAGCAGCTTAAGGAGTCCGGGAGCAGGCAATGAGCAGTTCTTC; CDR3: CASSLRSPGAGNEQFF
J: TRBJ1-1; V: TRBV27; size: -; D: -; DNA: TGTGCCAGCAGTTTATCGTTCTATGGATCGAGGGCTTTCTTT; CDR3: CASSLSFYGSRAFF
J: TRBJ2-7; V: TRBV20-1; size: -; D: TRBD1; DNA: TGCAGAGCCGCCGGAAGGGGACAGGGATACGAGCAGTACTTC; CDR3: CRAAGRGQGYEQYF
J: TRBJ2-1; V: TRBV20-1; size: many; D: TRBD2; DNA: TGCAGTACTAGAAAGCGGGATGGGTACAATGAGCAGTTCTTC; CDR3: CSTRKRDGYNEQFF
J: TRBJ2-3; V: TRBV19; size: -; D: TRBD2; DNA: TGTGCCAGTAGTCCTAAGCTACCGCACGCGGGGGAGCAGTATTTT; CDR3: CASSPKLPHAGEQYF
J: TRBJ2-3; V: TRBV12-3/TRBV12-4; size: medium-sized; D: -; DNA: TGTGCCAGCAGCCGACGGGCGGGCGGGGATACGCAGTATTTT; CDR3: CASSRRAGGDTQYF
J: TRBJ2-3; V: TRBV4-2; size: medium-sized; D: -; DNA: TGTGCCAGCAGCCAACCAACAGGGACGGGCACAGATACGCAGTATTTT; CDR3: CASSQPTGTGTDTQYF
J: TRBJ2-3; V: TRBV20-1; size: medium-sized; D: TRBD1; DNA: TGCAGTGACTCGGACAGGGGACCAGATACGCAGTATTTT; CDR3: CSDSDRGPDTQYF
J: TRBJ2-7; V: TRBV5-1; size: medium-sized; D: TRBD2; DNA: TGCGCCAGCAGCGACCGGAGGAGCGGGACCTCCGCTGGGCAGTACTTC; CDR3: CASSDRRSGTSAGQYF
J: TRBJ1-3; V: TRBV20-1; size: medium-sized; D: -; DNA: TGCAGTGCTAGGCCACAGGGAAAGGACACCATATATTTT; CDR3: CSARPQGKDTIYF
J: TRBJ2-2; V: TRBV11-2; size: -; D: -; DNA: TGTGCCAGCAGCCCTGTCGGAGGGTTCACCGGGGAGCTGTTTTTT; CDR3: CASSPVGGFTGELFF
J: TRBJ2-5; V: TRBV20-1; size: medium-sized; D: -; DNA: TGCAGTGCCCAGACAGGCGAGACCCAGTACTTC; CDR3: CSAQTGETQYF
J: TRBJ2-1; V: TRBV7-6; size: many; D: TRBD1; DNA: TGTGCCAGCACCTTAATGACCGCTCTCCGGACAGGGGGCGCGGGGGAGCAGTTCTTC; CDR3: CASTLMTALRTGGAGEQFF
J: TRBJ1-5; V: TRBV20-1; size: -; D: -; DNA: TGCAGTGCTGCCAGATCTGGCCAGCCCCAGCATTTT; CDR3: CSAARSGQPQHF
J: TRBJ1-1; V: TRBV7-8; size: medium-sized; D: -; DNA: TGTGCCAGCAGCCCCGCGGGGTATACTGAAGCTTTCTTT; CDR3: CASSPAGYTEAFF
J: TRBJ1-4; V: TRBV12-3/TRBV12-4; size: -; D: -; DNA: TGTGCCAGCAGTTTAGGAGCGGGTAATGAAAAACTGTTTTTT; CDR3: CASSLGAGNEKLFF
J: TRBJ1-3; V: TRBV11-2; size: medium-sized; D: -; DNA: TGTGCCAGCAGCGATCAGGGATCTCATGGAAACACCATATATTTT; CDR3: CASSDQGSHGNTIYF
J: TRBJ1-6; V: TRBV12-3/TRBV12-4; size: medium-sized; D: TRBD1; DNA: TGTGCCAGCACCCCCTTTATACTTACAGGGGGCTACCTTAATTCACCCCTCCACTTT; CDR3: CASTPFILTGGYLNSPLHF
J: TRBJ1-2; V: TRBV12-3/TRBV12-4; size: many; D: TRBD1; DNA: TGTGCCAGCAGCCGCCCACAGGGACAGGGCTACACCTTC; CDR3: CASSRPQGQGYTF
J: TRBJ2-5; V: TRBV5-6; size: medium-sized; D: -; DNA: TGTGCCAGCAGCTTGACAGGAGCGGAGACCCAGTACTTC; CDR3: CASSLTGAETQYF
J: TRBJ1-1; V: TRBV5-6; size: once; D: -; DNA: TGTGCCAGCAGCTTACCGACGGGTGGAGCTTTCTTT; CDR3: CASSLPTGGAFF